One and the same sample provided the 8 T cell receptor beta chains below, sequenced in a study of blood T cell repertoires in COVID-19. Sequencing was performed with immunoSEQ multiplex PCR; in TCRdb, only in-frame clones are kept and a portion is missing. The sample has some 250,000 clones; around 90% are singletons. Sequences were obtained from PBMCs or T cells enriched from blood (not recorded which). The receptors were sampled from a human donor in a cohort exposed to, infected with or recovered from COVID-19 (not recorded which). The donor label of this sample is uncertain.

The chain employs TRBV10-3 and TRBJ2-5; D may be TRBD1 (5 bases). Trimming removed 10 bases at V and 3 bases at J, with 9 bases between. This CDR3 has 11 amino acids. The germline gives CDR1 ENHRY, CDR2 SYGVKD. The CDR3 spells CATQGEETQYF. The CDR3 DNA reads TGTGCCACCCAGGGTGAAGAGACCCAGTACTTC.

The chain employs TRBV13 and TRBJ2-7; D is possibly TRBD1 (6 bases). The CDR3 loop spans 14 amino acids. V was clipped by 1 base and J by 2 bases, with 9 bases between them. Germline CDR1 and CDR2: PRHDT and FYEKMQ (reference sequence). In DNA form, the CDR3 reads TGTGCCAGCAGCTTAGCCAGGGGTACCTACGAGCAGTACTTC. This sequence encodes CASSLARGTYEQYF.

The gene calls are TRBV24-1 and TRBJ2-1; 7 bases line up with TRBD1. There are 11 residues in the CDR3. With 8 bases clipped from V and 7 bases from J, the junction kept 1 base outside the gene matches. CDR1 is KGHDR, CDR2 SFDVKD, per germline. CDR3 region: CATNRGNEQFF. The CDR3 DNA reads TGTGCCACCAACAGGGGAAATGAGCAGTTCTTC.

V gene TRBV6-5 combines with J gene TRBJ1-2; TRBD1 might be the D (5 bases). Germline CDR1 reads MNHEY; CDR2 reads SVGAGI. The V gene lost 5 bases and the J gene lost 7 bases, with 20 bases spanning the gap. The CDR3 covers 15 residues. For the CDR3, the DNA is TGTGCCAGCAGTCCCCCGGGGAGGGGTTTGCGTGGCTACACCTTC. Translated: CASSPPGRGLRGYTF.

The chain is built from TRBV27 and TRBJ2-2; D not resolved. The V end lost 5 bases, the J end lost 0 bases, and 4 bases lay between the germline ends. Per germline, CDR1 MNHEY and CDR2 SMNVEV (reference sequence). The length of the CDR3 is 13 residues. CDR3: CASSPANTGELFF. The CDR3 nucleotides are TGTGCCAGCAGTCCAGCGAACACCGGGGAGCTGTTTTTT.

The rearrangement uses TRBV6-5 and TRBJ2-1; D gene ambiguous. This CDR3 has 14 residues. Germline V lookup: CDR1 MNHEY, CDR2 SVGAGI. V lost 5 bases and J lost 0, with 8 bases in between. In DNA form, the CDR3 reads TGTGCCAGCAGTCGAAGTAGCTCCTACAATGAGCAGTTCTTC. Amino acids: CASSRSSSYNEQFF.

CDR3 nucleotides: TGTGCCACCAGCAGAGATGATAGGACTCCTAGCACAGATACGCAGTATTTT. Translated, it gives CATSRDDRTPSTDTQYF. The J gene is TRBJ2-3, the V gene TRBV15, with D possibly being TRBD2 (5 bases). The CDR3 loop spans 17 amino acids. Germline assignment: CDR1 LNHNV and CDR2 YYDKDF (reference sequence). V was clipped by 0 bases and J by 0 bases, with 13 bases between them.

This clone has just one count. The gene calls are TRBV12-5 and TRBJ1-5; TRBD1 agrees at 7 bases. CDR1 is LGHNT and CDR2 is FRNRAP in the germline V gene. J lost 2 bases, V lost 7 bases, and 11 bases had no gene match. CDR3 length equals 16 residues. The CDR3 loop reads CASASPDRERNQPQHF. CDR3 bases: TGTGCTAGTGCCTCCCCCGACAGGGAGCGCAATCAGCCCCAGCATTTT. The full variable domain, its missing parts supplied by reference TRBV12-5 and TRBJ1-5, is DARVTQTPRHKVTEMGQEVTMRCQPILGHNTVFWYRQTMMQGLELLAYFRNRAPLDDSGMPKDRFSAEMPDATLATLKIQPSEPRDSAVYFCASASPDRERNQPQHFGDGTRLSIL.